The clone carrying this T cell receptor (beta chain) was counted a few times. A junction end diverges from the germline sequence, so it may reflect a read error. This entry comes from a study of T-cell reconstitution after alpha-beta-depleted transplantation in children. During its preparation, the TCRbeta library received unique molecular identifiers. TCRdb processed the PCR reads anew with MiXCR; each CDR3 protein has one entry. This sample has some 520,000 distinct CDR3 sequences, with 30% to 35% found just once. CDR1 SGHRS and CDR2 YFSETQ come from the germline V gene. The CDR3 has 13 residues. The starting material was PBMCs from the stem cell graft donor, obtained from the stem cell graft. This clonotype originated in a human donor who donated a stem cell graft to a child with aplastic anemia. V gene TRBV5-1 combines with J gene TRBJ2-5; 8 positions match TRBD2. CDR3 in DNA: TGCGCCAGCAGCTTGGGAACGGGAGGGCCCATGGACTTC. Its translation: CASSLGTGGPMDF.